The rows below give T cell receptor beta chains drawn from one sample of a study of cytomegalovirus exposure and HLA in healthy donors. The data were produced by immunoSEQ multiplex PCR, yet TCRdb's version contains in-frame clones alone and is incomplete. The data show some 150,000 clones, 82% seen once. The sequencing input was PBMCs. These receptors came from a woman in her fifties or sixties in good health and CMV-seropositive. The CDR3 runs from the conserved cysteine through the conserved F or W. A D gene is named only where the DNA matches it firmly. Only part of the rows carry a size: once, few, many, or a class if the clone is expanded.

D	length	V	J	size	DNA	CDR3
.	12	TRBV2	TRBJ2-3	.	TGTGCCAGCAGTGAGTCCAGGGATACGCAGTATTTT	CASSESRDTQYF
TRBD2	19	TRBV28	TRBJ2-3	few	TGTGCCAGCAGTTTAAGACTCGGACTAGCGGGGTCTAGCACAGATACGCAGTATTTT	CASSLRLGLAGSSTDTQYF
.	13	TRBV7-8	TRBJ1-6	.	TGTGCCAGCAGCATCAGGATTAATTCACCCCTCCACTTT	CASSIRINSPLHF
TRBD2	14	TRBV28	TRBJ2-7	.	TGTGCCAGCAGCCTCCCGACTAGCACCTACGAGCAGTACTTC	CASSLPTSTYEQYF
.	13	TRBV5-1	TRBJ2-1	once	TGCGCCAGCAGCTTCGCACCCTATGATGAGCAGTTCTTC	CASSFAPYDEQFF
.	13	TRBV12-5	TRBJ1-1	.	TGTGCTAGTGGCCACAGGGCGGGCACTGAAGCTTTCTTT	CASGHRAGTEAFF
.	15	TRBV7-6	TRBJ1-1	.	TGTGCCAGCAGCGCCCTGCCGGGGGGGGCAACTGAAGCTTTCTTT	CASSALPGGATEAFF
TRBD2	17	TRBV23-1	TRBJ2-3	.	TGCGCCAGCAGTCAATCGACCAGCGGGACCGGCACAGATACGCAGTATTTT	CASSQSTSGTGTDTQYF
.	15	TRBV28	TRBJ1-1	.	TGTGCCAGCAGTTTATCGAGGGAGGGGGTCCCTGAAGCTTTCTTT	CASSLSREGVPEAFF
.	13	TRBV7-9	TRBJ1-1	.	TGTGCCAGCAGCTTACAGGAGAACACTGAAGCTTTCTTT	CASSLQENTEAFF
TRBD1	17	TRBV6-1	TRBJ2-7	few	TGTGCCAGCAGTGTTAACCCCCCCGGGACAGGGGATTACGAGCAGTACTTC	CASSVNPPGTGDYEQYF
TRBD1	15	TRBV9	TRBJ2-7	.	TGTGCCAGCAGCGTAGCCCCCGGGACAGAATACGAGCAGTACTTC	CASSVAPGTEYEQYF
TRBD2	14	TRBV29-1	TRBJ2-5	.	TGCAGCGTTGAACCTAGCGGGGTGGGAGAGACCCAGTACTTC	CSVEPSGVGETQYF
TRBD2	13	TRBV6-1	TRBJ2-3	.	TGTGCCAGCAGTGAAGCTAGCGGGATGTCCCCGTATTTT	CASSEASGMSPYF
.	15	TRBV6-6	TRBJ2-3	.	TGTGCCAGCAGTTACCAGGTGAGGGTGGCAGATACGCAGTATTTT	CASSYQVRVADTQYF
.	14	TRBV4-3	TRBJ1-1	.	TGCGCCAGCAGCCAAGTGGGGGCGAACACTGAAGCTTTCTTT	CASSQVGANTEAFF
TRBD1	15	TRBV4-1	TRBJ1-3	.	TGCGCCAGCAGCCAACGGACAGGGGATGGAAACACCATATATTTT	CASSQRTGDGNTIYF
.	14	TRBV7-6	TRBJ1-1	.	TGTGCCAGCAGCCCAACAGGTGTGGGCACTGAAGCTTTCTTT	CASSPTGVGTEAFF
TRBD2	15	TRBV30	TRBJ2-7	.	TGTGCCTGGAGTGAAATAGCGGGAGTGTGGAACGAGCAGTACTTC	CAWSEIAGVWNEQYF
.	15	TRBV5-1	TRBJ2-1	.	TGCGCCAGCAGCTTAGACTCGAGCTCCTACAATGAGCAGTTCTTC	CASSLDSSSYNEQFF
.	12	TRBV28	TRBJ1-1	.	TGTGCCAGCACTGACTTCGGGGGGAAAGCTTTCTTT	CASTDFGGKAFF
.	13	TRBV18	TRBJ1-1	.	TGTGCCAGCTCACGTGAGCAGAACACTGAAGCTTTCTTT	CASSREQNTEAFF
.	15	TRBV30	TRBJ1-6	.	TGTGCCTGGAGGGGGGGGCGGGGGAATAATTCACCCCTCCACTTT	CAWRGGRGNNSPLHF
.	14	TRBV4-3	TRBJ1-6	.	TGCGCCAGCAGCCAAGATTCTATCTCTTCACCCCTCCACTTT	CASSQDSISSPLHF
TRBD1	15	TRBV7-9	TRBJ2-7	.	TGTGCCAGCAGCTTAGGCAGGGGGAAGACCTACGAGCAGTACTTC	CASSLGRGKTYEQYF
TRBD2	16	TRBV7-8	TRBJ2-4	few	TGTGCCAGCAGCTTGACTAGCGGGGGGACAAAAAACATTCAGTACTTC	CASSLTSGGTKNIQYF
.	14	TRBV29-1	TRBJ1-4	.	TGCAGCGTCAACCTACGCGGGGGCGGTGAAAAACTGTTTTTT	CSVNLRGGGEKLFF
TRBD2	17	TRBV5-1	TRBJ2-3	.	TGCGCCAGCAGCTTGTCAGGACTAGCGGGAGTCACAGATACGCAGTATTTT	CASSLSGLAGVTDTQYF
.	13	TRBV5-5	TRBJ2-7	.	TGTGCCAGCAGCTTGGACATCGTGAAATGGCAGTACTTC	CASSLDIVKWQYF
TRBD1	15	TRBV7-6	TRBJ2-7	.	TGTGCCAGCAGCCTAGCCGGGACAGGATCCTACGAGCAGTACTTC	CASSLAGTGSYEQYF
TRBD1	17	TRBV18	TRBJ1-2	.	TGTGCCAGCTCACCCAACCTCGGGACAGGGGGATCAAGTGGCTACACCTTC	CASSPNLGTGGSSGYTF
.	14	TRBV7-2	TRBJ2-5	.	TGTGCCAGCAGCTTGGTGTTACAGCAAGAGACCCAGTACTTC	CASSLVLQQETQYF
.	16	TRBV6-5	TRBJ1-6	.	TGTGCCAGCAGTTCCCGCAGGCAGGGGCATAATTCACCCCTCCACTTT	CASSSRRQGHNSPLHF
TRBD1	15	TRBV13	TRBJ1-4	.	TGTGCCAGCAGCTCCCGGGACAGGGGACTGGAAAAACTGTTTTTT	CASSSRDRGLEKLFF
TRBD2	17	TRBV19	TRBJ2-2	.	TGTGCCAGTAGTATAGATGCACTAGCGGGAGTCTCCGGGGAGCTGTTTTTT	CASSIDALAGVSGELFF
.	18	TRBV11-2	TRBJ2-7	.	TGTGCCAGCAGCTTAGACGGGATGGGAGGCAGAAATATCTACGAGCAGTACTTC	CASSLDGMGGRNIYEQYF
.	15	TRBV7-9	TRBJ2-1	.	TGTGCCAGCAGCCTTACGCGTCTTTCCGCCAATGAGCAGTTCTTC	CASSLTRLSANEQFF
TRBD1	12	TRBV6-5	TRBJ1-2	.	TGTGCCAGCAGCCCCGGACAGGGAGCCCATTCCTTC	CASSPGQGAHSF
.	13	TRBV23-1	TRBJ2-7	once	TGCGCCAGCAAGCATGCCTCCTGCTACGAGCAGTACTTC	CASKHASCYEQYF
TRBD2	14	TRBV7-2	TRBJ2-1	.	TGTGCCAGCAGCTTCCCCCTAGCGGTCAATGAGCAGTTCTTC	CASSFPLAVNEQFF
.	13	TRBV5-1	TRBJ2-5	.	TGCGCCAGCGGAGGGGTTGGTCAAGAGACCCAGTACTTC	CASGGVGQETQYF
TRBD2	15	TRBV19	TRBJ2-2	.	TGTGCCAGTAGCTACTCTTGGGGGGGGACCGGGGAGCTGTTTTTT	CASSYSWGGTGELFF
TRBD1	19	TRBV7-6	TRBJ1-1	.	TGTGCCAGCAGCTTAGTTGGCCCGACAGGGGGCTTGGGATTGACTGAAGCTTTCTTT	CASSLVGPTGGLGLTEAFF
.	13	TRBV6-1	TRBJ1-5	.	TGTGCCAGCAGTTTTCGTAGCAATCAGCCCCAGCATTTT	CASSFRSNQPQHF
.	16	TRBV9	TRBJ2-1	once	TGTGCCAGCAGCGGCCTCTCCCCAGCGGGCCACAATGAGCAGTTCTTC	CASSGLSPAGHNEQFF
.	14	TRBV5-1	TRBJ1-2	.	TGCGCCAGCAGCTTGGGGAGGGAGGTGGCTGGCTACACCTTC	CASSLGREVAGYTF
TRBD1	14	TRBV5-1	TRBJ1-2	few	TGCGCCAGCAGCTCAACGGGACAGGGTCATGGCTACACCTTC	CASSSTGQGHGYTF
TRBD2	15	TRBV10-2	TRBJ2-5	once	TGCGCCAGCACGGCTGCTAGCGGGAGTGGAGAGACCCAGTACTTC	CASTAASGSGETQYF
TRBD2	15	TRBV7-3	TRBJ2-1	once	TGTGCCAGCAGCCCGCCGGGGGGGACTCATAATGAGCAGTTCTTC	CASSPPGGTHNEQFF
TRBD2	18	TRBV28	TRBJ2-5	.	TGTGCCAGCAGCCGGACTAGCGGGAGGGCCATTGCCCAAGAGACCCAGTACTTC	CASSRTSGRAIAQETQYF
.	12	TRBV28	TRBJ1-2	.	TGTGCCAGCAACACCTTACAGGATGGCTACACCTTC	CASNTLQDGYTF
TRBD1	13	TRBV6-1	TRBJ1-5	.	TGTGCCAGCAACCAGGGGGCGCATCAGCCCCAGCATTTT	CASNQGAHQPQHF
.	14	TRBV27	TRBJ2-1	.	TGTGCCAGCAGACTAGAGCCCTCCTACAATGAGCAGTTCTTC	CASRLEPSYNEQFF
TRBD1	16	TRBV9	TRBJ1-4	.	TGTGCCAGCAGCGTGGGTGGACAGGGCCCTAATGAAAAACTGTTTTTT	CASSVGGQGPNEKLFF
.	14	TRBV27	TRBJ1-2	.	TGTGCCAGCAGTTTATCCCCAGGGGACTATGGCTACACCTTC	CASSLSPGDYGYTF